These 2 T cell receptor beta chains were all obtained from the same sample, sequenced in a study of control samples from healthy donors and cancer patients. Measured with immunoSEQ multiplex PCR; TCRdb has only the in-frame clones, and not every one. Of 100,000 to 150,000 clones detected, 92% appear once; the ten largest clones hold about 0.6%. Source material: PBMCs. The receptor source for this set is an older man with head and neck cancer.

The chain has TRBV9 and TRBJ2-3; 11 positions agree with TRBD2. After removal of 0 bases from V and 5 bases from J, the junction contained 11 bases not matched to a gene. CDR1 and CDR2 from the germline V gene are SGDLS and YYNGEE. The CDR3 loop spans 18 amino acids. This CDR3 reads CASSVAGGTSGSLDTQYF. CDR3 coding DNA: TGTGCCAGCAGCGTAGCTGGGGGTACTAGCGGGAGTTTAGATACGCAGTATTTT.

The rearrangement uses TRBV12-3 or TRBV12-4 and TRBJ1-2; TRBD1 aligns across 7 bases. After removal of 9 bases from V and 1 base from J, the junction contained 5 bases not matched to a gene. The CDR3 is 13 amino acids. Written as DNA, the CDR3 is TGTGCCAGTAAACGACAGGGTAACTATGGCTACACCTTC. Amino acids: CASKRQGNYGYTF.